Sequencing of this T cell receptor (beta chain) was carried out in a study of T cell responses to AZD1222 COVID-19 vaccine. Analysis merged second doses at about 4 or about 12 weeks. Method: immunoSEQ multiplex PCR; TCRdb's copy keeps in-frame clones and lacks some. The table shows 69,000 or so clones, with roughly 85% occurring only once. V lost 2 bases, J lost 8 bases, and 13 bases lay in between. Per germline, CDR1 KGHSH and CDR2 LQKENI. CDR3 length equals 14 residues. The material sequenced was peripheral blood, taken 28 days after the second AZD1222 dose. The chain is built from TRBV18 and TRBJ1-5; D remains unclear. The TCR comes from an adult who received the AZD1222 COVID-19 vaccine. CDR3 residues: CASSPGQIREPQHF. In DNA, the CDR3 is TGTGCCAGCTCACCAGGGCAGATAAGGGAGCCCCAGCATTTT.